One T cell receptor (beta chain) is described in this entry. Its antigen is not known. Profiling relied on immunoSEQ multiplex PCR, and the TCRdb table lists in-frame clones only, not all of them. The sample carries 70,000 to 90,000 clones, roughly 90% recorded once. The data were obtained in a study of a mutant IDH1 vaccine in newly diagnosed glioma. General study points: In around 93% of patients, immune responses induced by the vaccine occurred.

Time point described: week 5, during vaccination. A 20-mer mutant IDH1 peptide at 300 ug was injected subcutaneously with topical imiquimod. Germline V gene sequence: CDR1 MDHEN, CDR2 SYDVKM. The CDR3 runs to 14 residues. Deletions cut 3 bases from V and 4 bases from J, with 13 bases between. This receptor was identified in a woman aged 45 to 65 with glioma. The J gene is TRBJ2-7, the V gene TRBV28; D is possibly TRBD1 (6 bases). The sample consisted of PBMCs, taken from a glioma patient whose treatment included an IDH1 peptide vaccine. The CDR3 region is CASSFRDTNYEQYF. The CDR3 DNA reads as TGTGCCAGCAGTTTCCGGGACACAAATTACGAGCAGTACTTC. The variable domain in full, completed from reference TRBV28 and TRBJ2-7, reads DVKVTQSSRYLVKRTGEKVFLECVQDMDHENMFWYRQDPGLGLRLIYFSYDVKMKEKGDIPEGYSVSREKKERFSLILESASTNQTSMYLCASSFRDTNYEQYFGPGTRLTVT.